Presented here are 5 T cell receptor beta chains from one specimen sequenced in a study of long-term antiretroviral therapy in people with HIV. immunoSEQ v3.0 was run at survey level. Sequenced by immunoSEQ multiplex PCR; TCRdb stores in-frame clones only, minus some. The data show under 45,000 clones, less than 90% seen once. Here the sequenced sample was unsorted PBMCs, taken 1 year after starting antiretroviral therapy. These TCRs come from a man younger than 30 with HIV.

V is TRBV18 and J is TRBJ2-5; D may be TRBD1 (6 bases). V lost 4 bases and J 1 base, leaving 16 bases between the germline ends. CDR1 is KGHSH and CDR2 is LQKENI in the germline V gene. This CDR3 has 16 amino acids. The CDR3 sequence is CASSHPTDRVQETQYF. The CDR3 region has the DNA TGTGCCAGCTCACATCCGACGGACAGAGTCCAAGAGACCCAGTACTTC.

This clone is a singleton in its sample. The rearrangement joins TRBV28 to TRBJ1-5, with D possibly TRBD1 on 6 matching bases. CDR1 MDHEN and CDR2 SYDVKM come from the germline V gene. Trimming took 6 bases from V and 3 from J, leaving 15 bases between them. The length of the CDR3 is 15 residues. The CDR3 loop is CASRLSSGVNQPQHF. The CDR3 DNA is TGTGCCAGCAGGCTGAGTTCAGGGGTCAATCAGCCCCAGCATTTT.

As DNA, the CDR3 is TGCGCCAGCAGCTCTCGGACTAGCGGTTACAATGAGCAGTTCTTC. It specifies CASSSRTSGYNEQFF. The V gene is TRBV4-3, the J gene TRBJ2-1, with TRBD2 matching 10 bases. Germline trimming cut 5 bases from V and 4 bases from J; bases unmatched to any gene: 5. This CDR3 region has 15 residues. From germline, CDR1 is LGHNA and CDR2 YSLEER.

This clone was recorded only once. The CDR3 DNA reads as TGCGCCAGCAGCCAAGTTACAACAGGGAGCTCCTACGAGCAGTACTTC. It translates to CASSQVTTGSSYEQYF. The chain couples TRBV4-1 to TRBJ2-7, with D tentatively TRBD1 (6 bases). There are 16 residues in the CDR3. The V gene lost 1 base and the J gene lost 0 bases, with 13 bases spanning the gap. Germline loops: CDR1 MGHRA, CDR2 YSYEKL.

CDR3 sequence: CASSYSLGAGELFF. The DNA for the CDR3 is TGTGCCAGCAGTTACTCGTTGGGGGCAGGAGAACTGTTTTTT. The chain has TRBV6-5 and TRBJ1-4; a weak D match, TRBD1 (6 bases). V shed 0 bases and J shed 12 bases, with 14 bases lying between them. The CDR3 totals 14 residues. Germline V gene lookup returns CDR1 MNHEY and CDR2 SVGAGI.